This TCR beta chain emerged from a study of technical replicates of blood from a handful of donors. Method: immunoSEQ multiplex PCR; TCRdb's copy keeps in-frame clones and lacks some. This table has some 77,000 clones, about 90% appearing once. V was pared by 0 bases and J by 2 bases, with 6 bases of the junction left unmatched. Per germline, CDR1 KGHSY and CDR2 FQNENV. The CDR3 is made up of 16 amino acids. This clonotype originated in a human donor in good health. The chain carries TRBV16 and TRBJ2-7; 8 bases match TRBD2. Sample: T cells isolated from PBMCs. CDR3 sequence (DNA): TGTGCCAGCAGCCAATCCCTTCTAGCGGGTACCTACGAGCAGTACTTC. This encodes CASSQSLLAGTYEQYF.